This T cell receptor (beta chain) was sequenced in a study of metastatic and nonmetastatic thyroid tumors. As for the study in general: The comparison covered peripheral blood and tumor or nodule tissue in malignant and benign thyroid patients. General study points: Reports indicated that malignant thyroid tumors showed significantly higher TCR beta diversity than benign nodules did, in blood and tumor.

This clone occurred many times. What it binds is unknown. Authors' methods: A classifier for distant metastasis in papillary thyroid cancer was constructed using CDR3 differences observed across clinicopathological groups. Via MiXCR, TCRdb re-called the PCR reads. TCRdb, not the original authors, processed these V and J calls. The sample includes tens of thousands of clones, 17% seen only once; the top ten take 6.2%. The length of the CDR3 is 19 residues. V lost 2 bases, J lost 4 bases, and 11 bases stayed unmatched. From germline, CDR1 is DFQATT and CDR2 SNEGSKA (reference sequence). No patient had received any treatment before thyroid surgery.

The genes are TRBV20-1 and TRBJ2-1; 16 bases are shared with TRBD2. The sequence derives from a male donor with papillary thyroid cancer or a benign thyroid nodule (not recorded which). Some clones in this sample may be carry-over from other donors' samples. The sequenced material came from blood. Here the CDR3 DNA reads TGCAGTGCTAGATCTGGTGGGACTAGCGGGGGGGCAGGTTACAATGAGCAGTTCTTC. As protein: CSARSGGTSGGAGYNEQFF.